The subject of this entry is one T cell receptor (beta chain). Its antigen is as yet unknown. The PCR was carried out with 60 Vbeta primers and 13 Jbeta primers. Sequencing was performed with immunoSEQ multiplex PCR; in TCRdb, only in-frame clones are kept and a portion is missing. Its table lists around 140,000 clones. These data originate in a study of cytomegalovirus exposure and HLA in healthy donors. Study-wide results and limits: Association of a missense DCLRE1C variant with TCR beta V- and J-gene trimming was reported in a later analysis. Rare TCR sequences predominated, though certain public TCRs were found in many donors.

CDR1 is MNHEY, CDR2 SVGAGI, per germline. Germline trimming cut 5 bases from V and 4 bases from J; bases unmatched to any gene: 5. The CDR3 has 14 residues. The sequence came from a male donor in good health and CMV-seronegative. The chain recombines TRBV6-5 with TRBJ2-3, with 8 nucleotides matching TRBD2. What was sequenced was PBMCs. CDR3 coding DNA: TGTGCCAGCAGTCTAAGAGCGGGAGCAGATACGCAGTATTTT. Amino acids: CASSLRAGADTQYF.